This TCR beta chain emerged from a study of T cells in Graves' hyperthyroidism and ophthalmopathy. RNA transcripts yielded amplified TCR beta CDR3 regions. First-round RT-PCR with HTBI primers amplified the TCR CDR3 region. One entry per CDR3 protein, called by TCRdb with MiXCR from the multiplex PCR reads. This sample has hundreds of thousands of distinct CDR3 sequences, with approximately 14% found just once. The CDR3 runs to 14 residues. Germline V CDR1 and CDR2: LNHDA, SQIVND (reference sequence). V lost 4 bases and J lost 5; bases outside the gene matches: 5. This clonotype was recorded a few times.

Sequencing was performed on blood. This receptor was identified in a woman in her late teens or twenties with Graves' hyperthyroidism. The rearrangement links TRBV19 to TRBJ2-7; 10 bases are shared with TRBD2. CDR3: CASSRASGSNEQYF. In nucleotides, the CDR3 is TGTGCCAGTAGTAGGGCTAGCGGGAGTAACGAGCAGTACTTC.